This TCR beta chain was profiled in a study of shared clonotypes between healthy human individuals. From germline, CDR1 is MRHNA and CDR2 SNTAGT. Trimming shortened V by 7 bases and J by 6 bases, and 14 bases separated the two germline ends. CDR3 length equals 13 residues. Over several immunoSEQ plates, each subset's genomic DNA was distributed in even portions. As processed by the authors: There were no quality scores in the junction-only immunoSEQ sequences, so filtering differed. Method: immunoSEQ multiplex PCR; TCRdb's copy keeps in-frame clones and lacks some. V and J calls and clone size are those listed in that table; D and trimming were worked out from the DNA. The data contain approximately 1.5 million clones, just under 99% of them singletons.

The chain is built from TRBV6-4 and TRBJ2-3, with D possibly being TRBD2 (6 bases). Sequencing was performed on naive CD4+ T cells sorted from blood. Sample subset: CD45RA+ positively selected. This TCR was sampled from a man aged 25 to 40 in good health. CDR3 sequence: CASKGLEGDTQYF. CDR3 coding DNA: TGTGCCAGCAAGGGACTCGAAGGGGATACGCAGTATTTT.